The clone carrying this TCR beta chain was counted between two and nine times. This entry belongs to a study of blood T cell repertoires in COVID-19. Study information: The United States, Italy and Spain supplied acute and convalescent COVID-19 samples. From T cells, B-cell-depleted T cells, or PBMCs came the material, which was cDNA or gDNA.

The length of the CDR3 is 16 residues. Germline CDR1 is LGHDT and CDR2 is YNNKEL (reference sequence). V was trimmed by 0 bases and J by 3 bases, leaving 15 bases between them. Original processing methods: It was from reference gene primer amplification that nucleated cell counts were estimated. TCRdb keeps only in-frame clones here, not all; method: immunoSEQ multiplex PCR. The V and J calls and clone size were taken over from that table, and D and trimming were inferred from the DNA. The repertoire includes 310,000 or so clones, about 90% of them detected once, and about 11% sits in the top ten. J is TRBJ2-7 and V is TRBV3-1 (or the pseudogene TRBV3-2); D is ambiguous. The sequencing input was peripheral blood. The receptor comes from a woman in her thirties with COVID-19, enrolled during active disease. The CDR3 loop is CASSQESPSPLYEQYF. In DNA form, the CDR3 reads TGTGCCAGCAGCCAAGAGTCTCCATCACCACTCTACGAGCAGTACTTC.